The 13 T cell receptor beta chains below all came from one sample that was sequenced in a study of cytomegalovirus exposure and HLA in healthy donors. The table came from immunoSEQ multiplex PCR; TCRdb's copy has only in-frame clones and leaves some out. The sample has about 98,000 clones, roughly nine tenths seen once. Sequencing was done on a sample of PBMCs. The receptors shown here come from a woman younger than 45 in good health and CMV-seronegative.

The chain has TRBV14 and TRBJ1-2, with D perhaps matching TRBD1 (6 bases). The ends were cut back, 1 base at V and 5 bases at J, with 14 bases in the middle. The CDR3 length is 15 residues. Per germline, CDR1 SGHDN and CDR2 FVKESK. The CDR3 protein is CASSQVDSAVYGYTF. DNA of the CDR3: TGTGCCAGCAGCCAAGTGGACAGTGCGGTATATGGCTACACCTTC.

The V and J genes are TRBV5-4 and TRBJ2-3; D uncertain. With 1 base removed from V and 6 bases from J, the gap between germline ends came to 9 bases. This CDR3 contains 13 residues. Germline CDR1 is SGHNT and CDR2 is YYREEE (reference sequence). CDR3 in DNA: TGTGCCAGCAGCTTGACTTCGGAGGATACGCAGTATTTT. This gives the protein CASSLTSEDTQYF.

V is TRBV10-3 and J is TRBJ2-5; TRBD1 matches at 9 bases. CDR1 and CDR2 (germline): ENHRY, SYGVKD. Losses at the gene ends were 9 bases for V and 5 bases for J; bases not matched to a gene: 13. CDR3 length equals 15 residues. CDR3 DNA sequence: TGTGCCATACAAGGGGGTGGACAGGGGAGGGAGACCCAGTACTTC. Translating it yields CAIQGGGQGRETQYF.

The V and J genes are TRBV5-1 and TRBJ2-1; 7 bases match TRBD1. This CDR3 is 15 amino acids long. Unmatched junction bases numbered 10, after V lost 3 bases and J lost 7 bases. CDR1 is SGHRS, CDR2 YFSETQ, per germline. CDR3 DNA: TGCGCCAGCAGCTGGTCCGGGACAGATTGGAATGAGCAGTTCTTC. Amino acids: CASSWSGTDWNEQFF.

J is TRBJ2-5 and V is TRBV20-1, with D uncertain. This CDR3 is 11 amino acids long. In germline, CDR1 is DFQATT, CDR2 SNEGSKA (reference sequence). Trimming stripped 5 bases from V and 5 bases from J, with 9 bases between. The CDR3 DNA reads TGCAGTGCTTACAGCCCCGAGACCCAGTACTTC. This encodes CSAYSPETQYF.

This clone has only a few counts. V usage is TRBV7-8 and J usage is TRBJ1-5; 8 nucleotides line up with TRBD1. The CDR3 contains 14 residues. Germline V gives CDR1 SGHVS, CDR2 FQNEAQ. V lost 4 bases to trimming and J lost 8 bases; unmatched junction nucleotides: 7. This CDR3 is CASSSGQGMKPQHF. In DNA form, the CDR3 reads TGTGCCAGCAGCTCCGGACAGGGTATGAAGCCCCAGCATTTT. Full variable domain (outside the CDR3, taken from reference TRBV7-8 and TRBJ1-5): GAGVSQSPRYKVAKRGQDVALRCDPISGHVSLFWYQQALGQGPEFLTYFQNEAQLDKSGLPSDRFFAERPEGSVSTLKIQRTQQEDSAVYLCASSSGQGMKPQHFGDGTRLSIL.

The chain joins TRBV13 to TRBJ2-4; D not resolved. The CDR3 runs 12 residues. Trimming stripped 1 base from V and 13 bases from J, with 11 bases between. Germline V gene data show CDR1 as PRHDT and CDR2 as FYEKMQ (reference sequence). CDR3 loop: CASSLDIRPQYF. The CDR3 DNA reads as TGTGCCAGCAGCTTAGATATCCGTCCGCAGTACTTC.

V and J are TRBV15 and TRBJ2-3, with TRBD2 matching over 7 bases. From germline, CDR1 is LNHNV and CDR2 YYDKDF (reference sequence). V was pared by 1 base and J by 1 base, with 14 bases of the junction left unmatched. The CDR3 contains 19 residues. The DNA of the CDR3 is TGTGCCACCAGCAGAGGGATGGCTAGCGGACCGTCGGGCACAGATACGCAGTATTTT. Protein product: CATSRGMASGPSGTDTQYF.

This sequence joins TRBV5-4 and TRBJ1-2; TRBD1 matches at 7 bases. Trimming cost V 3 bases and J 8 bases; bases outside gene matches: 10. Per the germline V gene, CDR1 is SGHNT and CDR2 is YYREEE (reference sequence). This CDR3 comprises 14 residues. The CDR3 DNA sequence: TGTGCCAGCAGCTCGGGACAGCCTGGGGGAGGCTACACCTTC. This gives the protein CASSSGQPGGGYTF.

In its sample, this clone was seen once. The chain uses TRBV29-1 and TRBJ1-2; D is perhaps TRBD1 (5 bases). Germline V gene sequence: CDR1 SQVTM, CDR2 ANQGSEA. V was shortened by 5 bases and J by 5 bases, with 18 bases between the two germline ends. This CDR3 has 14 residues. The CDR3 sequence is CSVRNRGPVYGYTF. In DNA form, the CDR3 reads TGCAGCGTTCGTAATAGGGGCCCCGTTTATGGCTACACCTTC.

This clone was seen once. The rearrangement links TRBV4-1 to TRBJ2-7; TRBD1 matches 7 bases. Per germline, CDR1 MGHRA and CDR2 YSYEKL. With V trimmed by 1 base and J by 4 bases, 16 bases remained unmatched. The CDR3 is made up of 18 amino acids. This CDR3 reads CASSQGGSLGTAVYEQYF. The CDR3 DNA follows: TGCGCCAGCAGCCAAGGGGGCAGTTTGGGGACAGCAGTATACGAGCAGTACTTC.

The chain is built from TRBV11-2 and TRBJ2-1; D perhaps matches TRBD2 (6 bases). V lost 4 bases and J 5 bases, leaving 9 bases between the germline ends. Germline CDR1 is SGHAT and CDR2 is FQNNGV. This CDR3 contains 13 residues. The CDR3 nucleotides are TGTGCCAGCAGCTCGGGACTTCACAATGAGCAGTTCTTC. This translates into CASSSGLHNEQFF. The whole variable domain, remainder taken from reference TRBV11-2 and TRBJ2-1, is EAGVAQSPRYKIIEKRQSVAFWCNPISGHATLYWYQQILGQGPKLLIQFQNNGVVDDSQLPKDRFSAERLKGVDSTLKIQPAKLEDSAVYLCASSSGLHNEQFFGPGTRLTVL.

This sequence joins TRBV7-8 and TRBJ2-3, with TRBD2 matching 8 bases. V was pared by 4 bases and J by 1 base, with 7 bases of the junction left unmatched. The CDR3 runs to 16 residues. In germline, CDR1 is SGHVS, CDR2 FQNEAQ. The CDR3: CASSWEAGARTDTQYF. The CDR3 DNA reads as TGTGCCAGCAGCTGGGAAGCGGGGGCCCGCACAGATACGCAGTATTTT.